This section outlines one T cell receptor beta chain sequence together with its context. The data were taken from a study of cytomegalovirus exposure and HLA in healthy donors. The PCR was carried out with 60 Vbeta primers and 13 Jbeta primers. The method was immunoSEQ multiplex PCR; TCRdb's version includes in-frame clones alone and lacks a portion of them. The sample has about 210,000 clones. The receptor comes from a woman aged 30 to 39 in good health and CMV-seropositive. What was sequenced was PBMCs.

The CDR3 nucleotides read TGTGCCAGCAGTGGGACTAGCGGGGGGGCAGATACGCAGTATTTT. Encoded protein: CASSGTSGGADTQYF. J is TRBJ2-3 and V is TRBV6-5; 16 bases agree with TRBD2. The V segment lost 5 bases and the J segment 4 bases; nucleotides outside the gene matches: 0. This CDR3 is 15 amino acids long. Germline V gene sequence: CDR1 MNHEY, CDR2 SVGAGI.